The present T cell receptor (beta chain) was sequenced within a study of monozygotic twins with inflammatory bowel disease. The study's findings and limits: For IBD, no single strong associated signal or clonotype was supported. Among patients, repertoires may have gained variability from differing immunosuppressive treatments. Twin concordance left repertoire similarity unchanged, with limited power a possible explanation for this lack of difference. Different T cell subtypes could not be distinguished.

The CDR3 loop spans 14 amino acids. CDR1 GTSNPN and CDR2 SVGIG come from the germline V gene (reference sequence). TCRdb re-called the 5' RACE reads and shows each CDR3 protein once, DNA omitted. This table lists roughly 150,000 distinct CDR3 sequences. Worth noting for this clonotype: No antigen is known for it.

The receptor was derived from a human donor with ulcerative colitis or Crohn's disease, or a healthy co-twin of an affected twin (not recorded which). The sequencing input was blood. The chain employs TRBV30 and TRBJ1-4; lacking DNA, the TRBD1 call made by TCRdb goes unchecked. CDR3 region: CAWNLGQGNEKLFF.